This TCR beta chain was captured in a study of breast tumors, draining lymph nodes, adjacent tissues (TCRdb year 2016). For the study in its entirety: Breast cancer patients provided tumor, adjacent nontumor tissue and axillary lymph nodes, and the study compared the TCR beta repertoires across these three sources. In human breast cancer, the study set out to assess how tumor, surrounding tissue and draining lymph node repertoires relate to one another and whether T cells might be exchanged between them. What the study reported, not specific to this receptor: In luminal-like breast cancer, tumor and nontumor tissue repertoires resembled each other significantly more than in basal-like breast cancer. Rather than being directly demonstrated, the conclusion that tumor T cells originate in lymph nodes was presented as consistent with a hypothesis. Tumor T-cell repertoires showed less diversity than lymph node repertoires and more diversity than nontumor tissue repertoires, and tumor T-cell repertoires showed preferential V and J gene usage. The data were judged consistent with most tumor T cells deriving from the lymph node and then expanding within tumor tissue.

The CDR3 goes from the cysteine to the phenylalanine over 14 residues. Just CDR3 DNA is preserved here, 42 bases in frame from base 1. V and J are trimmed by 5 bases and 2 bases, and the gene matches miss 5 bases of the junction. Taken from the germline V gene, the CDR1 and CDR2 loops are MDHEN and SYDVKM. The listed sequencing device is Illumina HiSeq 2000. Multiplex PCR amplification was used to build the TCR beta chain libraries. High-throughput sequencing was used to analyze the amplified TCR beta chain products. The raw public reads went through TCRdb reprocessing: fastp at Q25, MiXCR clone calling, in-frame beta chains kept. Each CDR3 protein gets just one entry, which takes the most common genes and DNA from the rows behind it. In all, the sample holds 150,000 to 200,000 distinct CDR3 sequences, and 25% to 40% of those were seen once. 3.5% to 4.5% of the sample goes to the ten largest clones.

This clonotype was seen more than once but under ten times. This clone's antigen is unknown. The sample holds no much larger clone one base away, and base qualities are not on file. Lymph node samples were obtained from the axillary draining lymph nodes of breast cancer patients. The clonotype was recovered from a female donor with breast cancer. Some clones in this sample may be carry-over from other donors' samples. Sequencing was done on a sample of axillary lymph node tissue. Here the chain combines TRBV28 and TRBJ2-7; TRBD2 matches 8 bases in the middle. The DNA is TGTGCCAGCAGTGAGCGGGAGAAACCCTACGAGCAGTACTTC. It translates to CASSEREKPYEQYF.